The 10 T cell receptor beta chains given below trace back to one sample, sequenced in a study of cytomegalovirus exposure and HLA in healthy donors. The protocol was immunoSEQ multiplex PCR, while the TCRdb copy is restricted to in-frame clones and leaves out a portion. Among some 45,000 clones listed, roughly 94% were seen once. The sequenced sample consisted of PBMCs. The receptors come from a woman aged 18-29 years in good health and CMV-seropositive.

The J gene is TRBJ2-1, the V gene TRBV10-1, with D perhaps TRBD1 (5 bases). From germline, CDR1 is WNHNN and CDR2 SYGVQD (reference sequence). This CDR3 spans 15 amino acids. Trimming took off 0 bases at V and 5 bases at J, with 11 bases between the two ends. CDR3 region: CASSESGQGDNEQFF. Here the CDR3 DNA reads TGCGCCAGCAGTGAGTCGGGGCAGGGCGACAATGAGCAGTTCTTC.

This clone has a single count. J is TRBJ2-7 and V is TRBV18; a weak D match, TRBD2 (6 bases). The CDR3 runs to 14 residues. The germline CDR1 and CDR2 sequences are KGHSH and LQKENI. V dropped 0 bases and J dropped 9 bases, with 15 bases sitting between them. The CDR3 DNA sequence: TGTGCCAGCTCACCACCGTGGGACTTTCTCCTGCAGTACTTC. This translates into CASSPPWDFLLQYF.

The CDR3 DNA follows: TGCGCCAGCAGCCAAGATCGCCGCGGCCCAGAGATACTAGGGGAGCTGTTTTTT. Translation gives CASSQDRRGPEILGELFF. The chain links TRBV4-3 to TRBJ2-2; no definite D call. In germline, CDR1 is LGHNA, CDR2 YSLEER. Trimming stripped 0 bases from V and 8 bases from J, with 22 bases between. CDR3 size: 18 residues.

The chain carries TRBV10-3 and TRBJ2-7; 12 bases line up with TRBD1. The CDR3 contains 14 residues. V gave up 7 bases and J gave up 4 bases; unmatched junction bases: 5. The germline V gene encodes CDR1 ENHRY and CDR2 SYGVKD. This CDR3 is CAIKPGQGAYEQYF. CDR3 DNA: TGTGCCATCAAACCGGGACAGGGGGCTTACGAGCAGTACTTC.

This rearrangement joins TRBV10-3 to TRBJ1-3, with a tentative D call TRBD1 (5 bases). CDR3 length: 11 residues. Trimming pared 8 bases from V and 7 bases from J, leaving 9 bases between. Looked up from germline, CDR1 is ENHRY and CDR2 is SYGVKD. The CDR3 nucleotides read TGTGCCATCGGCGGGGGGAACACCATATATTTT. It encodes CAIGGGNTIYF.

Relative to its sample, this clone is large (0.1 to 1%). This chain connects TRBV2 to TRBJ1-3, with D maybe TRBD1 (5 bases). From germline, CDR1 is SNHLY and CDR2 FYNNEI. The CDR3 sequence is 12 residues long. Trimming pared 8 bases from V and 4 bases from J, leaving 9 bases between. The DNA of the CDR3 is TGTGCCAGCGGAGGGGTCGGAAACACCATATATTTT. It is translated as CASGGVGNTIYF.

Only one count was recorded for this clone. This rearrangement joins TRBV9 to TRBJ2-7; D may be TRBD1 (6 bases). Per the germline V gene, CDR1 is SGDLS and CDR2 is YYNGEE. Trimming took 1 base from V and 2 from J, leaving 16 bases between them. The length of the CDR3 is 16 residues. CDR3 bases: TGTGCCAGCAGCGTATCAGCAGGGGCTCTCCCCTACGAGCAGTACTTC. Translated: CASSVSAGALPYEQYF.

The V gene is TRBV29-1, the J gene TRBJ1-1, with TRBD1 as a possible D gene (5 bases). Germline V gene data show CDR1 as SQVTM and CDR2 as ANQGSEA. The V gene lost 4 bases and the J gene lost 3 bases, with 18 bases spanning the gap. CDR3 length: 15 residues. The CDR3 spells CSVGLRFSGDTEAFF. The CDR3 DNA reads TGCAGCGTTGGGCTCCGCTTTTCGGGGGACACTGAAGCTTTCTTT. Complete variable domain (other parts from reference TRBV29-1 and TRBJ1-1): SAVISQKPSRDICQRGTSLTIQCQVDSQVTMMFWYRQQPGQSLTLIATANQGSEATYESGFVIDKFPISRPNLTFSTLTVSNMSPEDSSIYLCSVGLRFSGDTEAFFGQGTRLTVV.

The V and J genes are TRBV6-4 and TRBJ2-3; 13 bases line up with TRBD2. Per germline, CDR1 MRHNA and CDR2 SNTAGT. The CDR3 sequence is 15 residues long. Trimming took 3 bases from V and 4 from J; bases not matched to a gene: 1. CDR3 amino acids: CASSEGLAGPDTQYF. CDR3 nucleotide sequence: TGTGCCAGCAGTGAGGGACTAGCGGGACCAGATACGCAGTATTTT.

The rearrangement uses TRBV13 and TRBJ1-1, with a possible D match to TRBD1 (6 bases). V lost 2 bases to trimming and J lost 5 bases, with 12 bases between them. The CDR3 consists of 14 residues. Germline-derived CDR1 and CDR2 are PRHDT and FYEKMQ (reference sequence). CDR3 amino acids: CASSLSAGDTEAFF. The CDR3, as DNA: TGTGCCAGCAGCTTATCGGCAGGGGATACTGAAGCTTTCTTT.